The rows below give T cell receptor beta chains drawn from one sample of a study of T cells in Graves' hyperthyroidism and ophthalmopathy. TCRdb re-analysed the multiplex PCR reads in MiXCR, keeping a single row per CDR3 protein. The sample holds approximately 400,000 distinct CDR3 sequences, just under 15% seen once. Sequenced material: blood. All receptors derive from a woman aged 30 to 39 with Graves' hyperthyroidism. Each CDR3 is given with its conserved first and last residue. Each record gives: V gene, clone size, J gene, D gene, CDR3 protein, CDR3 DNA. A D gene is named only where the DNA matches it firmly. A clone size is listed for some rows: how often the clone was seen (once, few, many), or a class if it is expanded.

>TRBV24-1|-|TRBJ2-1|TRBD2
CATSDAGLAGSPWNEQFF
TGTGCCACCAGTGATGCGGGACTAGCGGGATCCCCGTGGAACGAGCAGTTCTTC
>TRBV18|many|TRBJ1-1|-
CASSPESGGRNTEAFF
TGTGCCAGCTCACCAGAGTCTGGGGGGCGTAACACTGAAGCTTTCTTT
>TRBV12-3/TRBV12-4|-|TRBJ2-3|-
CASSFGDSASTDTQYF
TGTGCCAGCAGTTTTGGAGACTCGGCCAGCACAGATACGCAGTATTTT
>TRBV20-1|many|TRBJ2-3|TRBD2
CSAISGGTDTQYF
TGCAGTGCTATTAGCGGGGGCACAGATACGCAGTATTTT
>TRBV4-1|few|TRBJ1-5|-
CASSQDKYGNQPQHF
TGCGCCAGCAGCCAAGATAAATACGGGAATCAGCCCCAGCATTTT
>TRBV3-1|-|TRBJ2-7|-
CASSQEGAYEQYF
TGTGCCAGCAGCCAAGAAGGAGCCTACGAGCAGTACTTC
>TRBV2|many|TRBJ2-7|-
CASTQVGYEQYF
TGTGCCAGCACCCAGGTAGGATACGAGCAGTACTTC
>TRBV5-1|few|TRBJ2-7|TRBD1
CASSTGTGEGYEQYF
TGCGCCAGCAGCACCGGGACAGGGGAAGGTTACGAGCAGTACTTC
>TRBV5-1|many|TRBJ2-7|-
CASSSPTTYEQYF
TGCGCCAGCAGCTCCCCAACCACCTACGAGCAGTACTTC
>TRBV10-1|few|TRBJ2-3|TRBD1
CASSEGLGQGWDTQYF
TGCGCCAGCAGTGAGGGCTTGGGACAGGGTTGGGATACGCAGTATTTT
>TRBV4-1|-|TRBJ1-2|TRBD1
CASSLIGQGARDGYTF
TGCGCCAGCAGCCTGATCGGACAGGGGGCCCGCGATGGCTACACCTTC
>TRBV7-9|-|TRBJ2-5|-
CASSTVGGQQETQYF
TGTGCCAGCAGCACCGTTGGCGGGCAACAAGAGACCCAGTACTTC
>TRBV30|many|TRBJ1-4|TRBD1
CAWSTGGTGLGKLFF
TGTGCCTGGAGTACAGGGGGTACGGGATTGGGAAAACTGTTTTTT
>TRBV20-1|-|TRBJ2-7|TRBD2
CSARGTSGRAVYEQYF
TGCAGTGCTAGAGGGACTAGCGGGAGGGCCGTCTACGAGCAGTACTTC
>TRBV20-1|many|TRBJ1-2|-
CSADVEQGNNYGYTF
TGCAGTGCTGACGTCGAGCAGGGAAATAACTATGGCTACACCTTC
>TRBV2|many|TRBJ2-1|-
CARMDPRWGNEQFF
TGTGCCAGGATGGACCCCCGGTGGGGCAATGAGCAGTTCTTC
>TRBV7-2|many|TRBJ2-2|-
CASSLFRGTGELFF
TGTGCCAGCAGCTTATTCAGAGGAACCGGGGAGCTGTTTTTT